This TCR beta chain comes out of a study of beta chain features in type 1 diabetes. On the study more broadly: Age, gender and cell yields were similar between patients and healthy donors. Points from the study as a whole: Insertions at VDJ junctions were less frequent in type 1 diabetes patients. These patients also deleted more nucleotides at the same junctions. Significant though moderate, a shortening of TCRB CDR3s appeared in all four CD4+ subsets of Type 1 diabetes patients.

Every bit of the isolated RNA underwent reverse transcription, so sequencing read expressed TCRB transcripts. Method: immunoSEQ multiplex PCR; TCRdb's copy keeps in-frame clones and lacks some. The data hold almost 350,000 clones, with approximately 9.9% observed a single time. Blood was drawn once from each donor into heparinised tubes. The draws averaged approximately 120 mL. Concerning this clone: What it binds is unknown.

Germline values: CDR1 SEHNR, CDR2 FQNEAQ (reference sequence). This CDR3 has 14 residues. With V trimmed by 8 bases and J by 5 bases, 6 bases remained unmatched. This sequence was found in a man aged 30 to 39 with type 1 diabetes. The sequencing sample was made of central memory CD4+ T cells from blood. This chain uses TRBV7-9 with TRBJ1-6; 7 nucleotides align to TRBD1. CDR3 in DNA: TGTGCCAGCGCAACAGGGGTGGATAATTCACCCCTCCACTTT. Its protein product is CASATGVDNSPLHF.